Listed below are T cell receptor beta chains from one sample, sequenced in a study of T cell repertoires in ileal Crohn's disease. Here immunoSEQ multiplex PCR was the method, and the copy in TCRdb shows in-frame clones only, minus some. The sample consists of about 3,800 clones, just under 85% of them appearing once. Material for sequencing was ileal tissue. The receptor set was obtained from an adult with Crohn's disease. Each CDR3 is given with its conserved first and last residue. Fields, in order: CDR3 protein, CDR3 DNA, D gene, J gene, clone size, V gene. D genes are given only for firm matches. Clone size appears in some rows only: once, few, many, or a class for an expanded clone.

CASSVAGSGGADNEQFF | TGTGCCAGCAGCGTAGCGGGTAGCGGGGGGGCCGACAATGAGCAGTTCTTC | TRBD2 | TRBJ2-1 | . | TRBV9
CASSLGSNRAYNEQFF | TGTGCCAGCAGCTTAGGGTCGAACAGGGCCTACAATGAGCAGTTCTTC | . | TRBJ2-1 | . | TRBV7-2
CASRERARQGAVGDIQYF | TGTGCCAGCAGGGAGCGGGCGAGGCAGGGAGCCGTAGGAGACATTCAGTACTTC | . | TRBJ2-4 | . | TRBV2
CATSRALGQANSPLHF | TGTGCCACCAGCAGAGCGTTAGGTCAGGCTAATTCACCCCTCCACTTT | . | TRBJ1-6 | . | TRBV15
CASSFRGIGYSNQPQHF | TGTGCCAGCAGTTTCAGGGGTATCGGGTATAGCAATCAGCCCCAGCATTTT | . | TRBJ1-5 | . | TRBV28
CASSLAVTSYGYTF | TGTGCCAGCAGCTTGGCCGTTACTTCCTATGGCTACACCTTC | . | TRBJ1-2 | . | TRBV5-4
CASSHGGGAYPLNYGYTF | TGTGCCAGCAGCCACGGGGGAGGCGCCTATCCCCTAAACTATGGCTACACCTTC | . | TRBJ1-2 | . | TRBV7-8
CASTSRDRSYEQYF | TGTGCCAGTACATCCCGGGACAGGAGCTACGAGCAGTACTTC | TRBD1 | TRBJ2-7 | once | TRBV19
CAWSVSGALQYF | TGTGCCTGGAGTGTAAGTGGGGCTTTGCAGTATTTT | . | TRBJ2-3 | . | TRBV30
CASSSLRGRLDYGYTF | TGTGCCAGCAGCTCATTAAGGGGGCGTCTAGACTATGGCTACACCTTC | TRBD1 | TRBJ1-2 | . | TRBV11-2
CASSTGTGYEKLFF | TGTGCCAGCAGTACCGGGACAGGGTATGAAAAACTGTTTTTT | TRBD1 | TRBJ1-4 | once | TRBV2
CASSLGVARADTQYF | TGCGCCAGCAGCTTGGGAGTCGCCCGCGCAGATACGCAGTATTTT | . | TRBJ2-3 | . | TRBV5-1
CASSLSQGALNTEAFF | TGCGCCAGCAGCTTATCGCAGGGGGCTTTGAACACTGAAGCTTTCTTT | TRBD1 | TRBJ1-1 | . | TRBV5-1
CASTLGGGNQPQHF | TGTGCCAGCACCCTAGGGGGGGGCAATCAGCCCCAGCATTTT | . | TRBJ1-5 | . | TRBV6-6
CASSPRIRLVEEQYF | TGTGCCAGCAGTCCCCGAATCAGGCTGGTCGAGGAGCAGTACTTC | . | TRBJ2-7 | . | TRBV6-5